The 21 T cell receptor beta chains listed next were all sequenced from one sample in a study of cytomegalovirus exposure and HLA in healthy donors. The data were produced by immunoSEQ multiplex PCR, yet TCRdb's version contains in-frame clones alone and is incomplete. The sample lists 220,000 or so clones, approximately 83% occurring once. Sequenced sample: PBMCs. Receptors were obtained from a woman in her twenties or thirties in good health and CMV-seropositive.

In regard to this clone: Additional DNA sequences in this sample encode the identical CDR3. J is TRBJ2-5 and V is TRBV25-1; TRBD2 matches at 7 bases. The V gene end was trimmed by 2 bases and the J gene end by 3 bases; junction bases not matched to a gene: 0. The CDR3 runs to 13 residues. CDR1 and CDR2 from the germline V gene are MGHDK and SYGVNS. CDR3 DNA: TGTGCCAGCAGTGAAGGGGGGGAAGAGACCCAGTACTTC. This sequence encodes CASSEGGEETQYF.

The V call is TRBV4-1, the J call TRBJ2-4, with TRBD1 identical over 10 bases. Per germline, CDR1 MGHRA and CDR2 YSYEKL. V trimming: 1 base; J trimming: 0 bases; junction bases outside the gene matches: 9. This CDR3 is built from 19 residues. Here the CDR3 DNA reads TGCGCCAGCAGCCAAGGATCATTCCGGGACAGGGGAGCCAAAAACATTCAGTACTTC. Translated, it gives CASSQGSFRDRGAKNIQYF.

This sequence joins TRBV7-9 and TRBJ1-2, with 10 bases aligning to TRBD1. The CDR3 extends over 16 amino acids. Germline V CDR1 and CDR2: SEHNR, FQNEAQ (reference sequence). Trimming removed 1 base from V and 9 bases from J; junction bases left unmatched: 11. CDR3 region: CASSLVLLGTGESYTF. CDR3 DNA sequence: TGTGCCAGCAGCTTAGTCCTCTTGGGGACAGGGGAGAGCTACACCTTC.

The gene calls are TRBV18 and TRBJ1-5, with D possibly matching TRBD1 (5 bases). Germline CDR1 reads KGHSH; CDR2 reads LQKENI. V was cut by 3 bases and J by 3 bases, with 15 bases left in between. The CDR3 runs to 16 residues. CDR3 sequence reads: CASSPEGPTINQPQHF. The CDR3 nucleotides are TGTGCCAGCTCACCCGAGGGACCCACGATCAATCAGCCCCAGCATTTT.

This chain uses TRBV4-3 with TRBJ2-3, with D unclear. Germline CDR1 reads LGHNA; CDR2 reads YSLEER. CDR3 size: 15 residues. Trimming cost V 0 bases and J 1 base, with 8 bases left between them. The DNA of the CDR3 is TGCGCCAGCAGCCAAGATTATAGGGGCACAGATACGCAGTATTTT. The encoded protein is CASSQDYRGTDTQYF.

This chain links TRBV18 with TRBJ2-3; tentatively, D is TRBD2 (6 bases). Germline CDR1 KGHSH, CDR2 LQKENI. With 4 bases removed from V and 1 base from J, the gap between germline ends came to 9 bases. The CDR3 loop spans 14 amino acids. Written as DNA, the CDR3 is TGTGCCAGCTCACTCCAGCGGGGCACAGATACGCAGTATTTT. Its protein is CASSLQRGTDTQYF.

V is TRBV29-1 and J is TRBJ2-5; D gene ambiguous. The CDR3 is 12 residues long. Trimming cost V 7 bases and J 3 bases, with 12 bases left between them. Germline values: CDR1 SQVTM, CDR2 ANQGSEA. CDR3 bases: TGCAGCGGTGGCTTGGCCGAAGAGACCCAGTACTTC. As protein: CSGGLAEETQYF.

The chain combines TRBV5-1 with TRBJ1-2; D is undetermined. The ends were cut back, 0 bases at V and 8 bases at J, with 5 bases in the middle. The CDR3 length is 11 residues. CDR1 and CDR2 from the germline V gene are SGHRS and YFSETQ. The chain's CDR3 is CASSLAGGYTF. DNA of the CDR3: TGCGCCAGCAGCTTGGCGGGCGGCTACACCTTC.

The rearrangement joins TRBV4-2 to TRBJ2-7; 9 bases fit TRBD1. Germline V gene lookup returns CDR1 LGHNA and CDR2 YNFKEQ. After removal of 2 bases from V and 3 bases from J, the junction contained 5 bases not matched to a gene. The CDR3 loop spans 15 amino acids. The CDR3 bases are TGTGCCAGCAGCCAACCGACAGGGGGGGACTACGAGCAGTACTTC. It encodes CASSQPTGGDYEQYF.

The chain links TRBV5-1 to TRBJ2-7, with 9 bases that match TRBD1. CDR1 is SGHRS and CDR2 is YFSETQ in the germline V gene. J was trimmed by 4 bases and V by 7 bases; bases with no gene match: 12. CDR3 length: 15 residues. CDR3 bases: TGCGCCAGCGGTTTACGGACAGGGGCGTCGTACGAGCAGTACTTC. Residues: CASGLRTGASYEQYF.

The DNA for the CDR3 is TGTGCCAGCTCACCCTCCGTTGGTAGCGGGAGTTACGAGCAGTACTTC. Encoded protein: CASSPSVGSGSYEQYF. This chain uses TRBV18 with TRBJ2-7; 9 nucleotides align to TRBD2. Germline V gives CDR1 KGHSH, CDR2 LQKENI. V lost 3 bases and J lost 4; bases outside the gene matches: 10. CDR3 length: 16 residues.

V and J are TRBV19 and TRBJ2-7; D perhaps matches TRBD2 (6 bases). V gave up 5 bases and J gave up 7 bases, with 18 bases separating them. The CDR3 runs 14 residues. Germline lookup yields CDR1 LNHDA and CDR2 SQIVND (reference sequence). CDR3 in DNA: TGTGCCAGTAGTGCACGGGACTCCTCCAGGGAGCAGTACTTC. Protein: CASSARDSSREQYF.

The chain joins TRBV5-4 to TRBJ2-7; D ambiguous. The V end lost 4 bases, the J end lost 7 bases, and 21 bases lay between the germline ends. Germline V gene data show CDR1 as SGHNT and CDR2 as YYREEE (reference sequence). CDR3 length: 15 residues. As DNA, the CDR3 is TGTGCCAGCAGCCTCCCTCCCGGGCGAGTAAAAGAGCAGTACTTC. It yields the protein CASSLPPGRVKEQYF.

The chain uses TRBV7-9 and TRBJ2-1; no firm D call. The germline V gene encodes CDR1 SEHNR and CDR2 FQNEAQ (reference sequence). The CDR3 is 15 residues long. V dropped 1 base and J dropped 4 bases, with 11 bases sitting between them. The CDR3 sequence: CASSLGRRPYNEQFF. In DNA, the CDR3 is TGTGCCAGCAGCTTAGGTCGAAGACCTTACAATGAGCAGTTCTTC.

The CDR3 region has the DNA TGTGCCAGCTCCCTCGGGGCCCAAGAGACCCAGTACTTC. This codes for CASSLGAQETQYF. This rearrangement joins TRBV28 to TRBJ2-5; either TRBD1 or TRBD2 may supply D (5 bases each). Germline V gene data show CDR1 as MDHEN and CDR2 as SYDVKM. This CDR3 has 13 residues. Trimming removed 8 bases at V and 1 base at J, with 11 bases between. The entire variable domain, with the rest obtained from reference TRBV28 and TRBJ2-5, is as follows: DVKVTQSSRYLVKRTGEKVFLECVQDMDHENMFWYRQDPGLGLRLIYFSYDVKMKEKGDIPEGYSVSREKKERFSLILESASTNQTSMYLCASSLGAQETQYFGPGTRLLVL.

The CDR3 sequence: CASRLGDRQNTEAFF. In DNA form, the CDR3 reads TGTGCCAGCAGGTTGGGGGACAGGCAGAACACTGAAGCTTTCTTT. The chain carries TRBV7-9 and TRBJ1-1; 8 positions agree with TRBD1. After removal of 6 bases from V and 1 base from J, the junction contained 7 bases not matched to a gene. Per the germline V gene, CDR1 is SEHNR and CDR2 is FQNEAQ (reference sequence). This CDR3 spans 15 amino acids.

The rearrangement joins TRBV5-4 to TRBJ2-5; 11 bases map to TRBD2. The CDR3 is made up of 16 amino acids. Germline V gene data show CDR1 as SGHNT and CDR2 as YYREEE (reference sequence). After removal of 3 bases from V and 4 bases from J, the junction contained 8 bases not matched to a gene. CDR3 bases: TGTGCCAGCAGCTCCGAACTAGCGGGAGAGGGAGAGACCCAGTACTTC. It translates to CASSSELAGEGETQYF.

This clone appeared a single time. The genes are TRBV7-8 and TRBJ2-5; TRBD2 aligns across 7 bases. The germline gives CDR1 SGHVS, CDR2 FQNEAQ. Germline trimming cut 2 bases from V and 7 bases from J; bases unmatched to any gene: 4. This CDR3 has 13 amino acids. The CDR3 coding sequence is TGTGCCAGCAGCTTAAGCGGGGAGGCGACCCAGTACTTC. Its translation is CASSLSGEATQYF. Complete variable domain (other parts from reference TRBV7-8 and TRBJ2-5): GAGVSQSPRYKVAKRGQDVALRCDPISGHVSLFWYQQALGQGPEFLTYFQNEAQLDKSGLPSDRFFAERPEGSVSTLKIQRTQQEDSAVYLCASSLSGEATQYFGPGTRLLVL.

The rearrangement uses TRBV30 and TRBJ2-7, with 7 bases aligning to TRBD2. This CDR3 is 14 amino acids long. Germline V lookup: CDR1 GTSNPN, CDR2 SVGIG (reference sequence). The CDR3 DNA sequence: TGTGCGCTTAATCCGGGACTACGGGGAGACGAGCAGTACTTC. This sequence encodes CALNPGLRGDEQYF.

This clone appeared many times. The chain uses TRBV4-3 and TRBJ1-2; maybe TRBD1 (5 bases). The CDR3 totals 16 residues. Germline V lookup: CDR1 LGHNA, CDR2 YSLEER. The V and J ends lost 0 bases and 4 bases respectively, with 15 bases between them. CDR3 loop: CASSQDPGGWGYGYTF. The DNA of the CDR3 is TGCGCCAGCAGCCAAGATCCCGGGGGGTGGGGCTATGGCTACACCTTC.

The chain couples TRBV7-3 to TRBJ1-1, with D perhaps matching TRBD1 (5 bases). V was cut by 5 bases and J by 1 base, with 17 bases left in between. The CDR3 has 16 residues. Germline assignment: CDR1 SGHTA and CDR2 FQGTGA. CDR3 sequence reads: CASSPKGLGTNTEAFF. For the CDR3, the DNA is TGTGCCAGCAGCCCGAAGGGTCTGGGGACGAACACTGAAGCTTTCTTT.